This T cell receptor beta chain was recovered during a study of blood T cell repertoires in COVID-19. Clones were read by immunoSEQ multiplex PCR, and TCRdb kept only the in-frame ones, dropping some. The sample has approximately 230,000 clones, about four fifths seen once. With 6 bases clipped from V and 2 bases from J, the junction kept 7 bases outside the gene matches. CDR3 size: 16 residues. Per germline, CDR1 SGHAT and CDR2 FQDESV (reference sequence). The receptor was derived from a man of 80 years or more with acute or convalescent COVID-19. V and J are TRBV11-1 and TRBJ2-1; 10 bases agree with TRBD2. Material: peripheral blood. CDR3: CASRGGTSGAYNEQFF. The CDR3 DNA sequence: TGTGCCAGCAGAGGAGGAACTAGCGGGGCCTACAATGAGCAGTTCTTC.